This TCR beta chain was sequenced for a study of cytomegalovirus exposure and HLA in healthy donors. Study details: Approximately 81% of 350 to 400 genotyped donors fell in the Caucasian-associated ancestry cluster. Study-wide points: Despite most TCR sequences being rare, some public TCRs occurred in many donors.

CDR1 and CDR2 (germline): SGHDT, YYEEEE. The germline V and J ends were trimmed by 0 bases and 5 bases, with 11 bases remaining between them. This CDR3 contains 14 residues. 13 Jbeta primers and 60 Vbeta primers were used for the PCR. Assay: immunoSEQ multiplex PCR; the TCRdb copy retains only in-frame clones and omits some. This table holds about 120,000 clones, around 60% found once. Concerning this clone: The target antigen is unknown.

The chain carries TRBV5-6 and TRBJ1-2; TRBD1 might be the D (6 bases). The TCR was taken from a middle-aged man in good health and CMV-seropositive. The sequencing input was PBMCs. CDR3 protein: CASSLGGQRYGYTF. The DNA of the CDR3 is TGTGCCAGCAGCTTGGGTGGACAGAGATATGGCTACACCTTC. Full variable domain (rest looked up from reference TRBV5-6 and TRBJ1-2): DAGVTQSPTHLIKTRGQQVTLRCSPKSGHDTVSWYQQALGQGPQFIFQYYEEEERQRGNFPDRFSGHQFPNYSSELNVNALLLGDSALYLCASSLGGQRYGYTFGSGTRLTVV.